Shown below are 24 T cell receptor beta chains from a single sample sequenced in a study of cytomegalovirus exposure and HLA in healthy donors. Both 60 Vbeta primers and 13 Jbeta primers went into the PCR. Sequencing used immunoSEQ multiplex PCR; TCRdb keeps in-frame clones, though not all of them. The data show roughly 230,000 clones, roughly 78% seen once. The specimen was PBMCs. The receptors were sampled from a boy aged 5 to 17 in good health and CMV-seronegative.

The chain links TRBV4-1 to TRBJ2-1; D remains ambiguous. Germline-derived CDR1 and CDR2 are MGHRA and YSYEKL. V was trimmed by 4 bases and J by 0 bases, leaving 13 bases between them. This CDR3 comprises 16 residues. CDR3 in amino acids: CASSPTVVSSYNEQFF. CDR3 nucleotide sequence: TGCGCCAGCAGCCCAACAGTCGTCAGCTCCTACAATGAGCAGTTCTTC.

The chain carries TRBV7-9 and TRBJ2-1; 15 bases line up with TRBD2. The CDR3 loop spans 14 amino acids. Germline V lookup: CDR1 SEHNR, CDR2 FQNEAQ (reference sequence). V dropped 0 bases and J dropped 12; count of bases not matched to a gene: 0. The CDR3 loop is CASSLAGLAGGQFF. The CDR3 DNA is TGTGCCAGCAGCTTAGCGGGACTAGCGGGAGGGCAGTTCTTC.

In DNA form, the CDR3 reads TGCGCCAGCAGCTTCGTCTCGGGGGGCCAATCACCCCTCCACTTT. Translating it yields CASSFVSGGQSPLHF. This rearrangement joins TRBV4-1 to TRBJ1-6; a possible D gene is TRBD1 (6 bases). Trimming removed 5 bases at V and 10 bases at J, with 18 bases between. This CDR3 comprises 15 residues. The germline CDR1 and CDR2 sequences are MGHRA and YSYEKL.

V is TRBV11-3 and J is TRBJ1-3, with a possible D match to TRBD1 (6 bases). V lost 2 bases to trimming and J lost 2 bases, with 22 bases between them. Germline V gives CDR1 SGHNT, CDR2 YENEEA. This CDR3 contains 19 residues. The chain's CDR3 is CASSLKAGARAHAGNTIYF. CDR3 nucleotide sequence: TGTGCCAGCAGCTTAAAGGCAGGGGCAAGAGCGCACGCTGGAAACACCATATATTTT.

This chain links TRBV6-5 with TRBJ1-2, with 9 bases lining up with TRBD1. J gave up 5 bases and V 6 bases, and 10 bases lay outside the gene matches. CDR3 length equals 15 residues. CDR1 is MNHEY and CDR2 is SVGAGI in the germline V gene. Written as DNA, the CDR3 is TGTGCCAGCAGCCGAACCCGACAGGGGGGATATGGCTACACCTTC. This sequence encodes CASSRTRQGGYGYTF.

The gene calls are TRBV27 and TRBJ2-1, with 7 bases lining up with TRBD2. Germline V gene sequence: CDR1 MNHEY, CDR2 SMNVEV (reference sequence). The CDR3 has 15 residues. V shed 9 bases, J shed 2 bases, and the junction held 10 bases outside the gene matches. CDR3 loop: CASWESAGAYNEQFF. CDR3 nucleotides: TGTGCCAGTTGGGAGTCGGCGGGAGCCTACAATGAGCAGTTCTTC.

V is TRBV11-2 and J is TRBJ1-2; 8 positions match TRBD1. Germline V CDR1 and CDR2: SGHAT, FQNNGV. The CDR3 sequence is 15 residues long. V shed 0 bases, J shed 1 base, and the junction held 1 base outside the gene matches. The CDR3 is CASSLDTGGNYGYTF. DNA for the CDR3: TGTGCCAGCAGCTTAGATACAGGGGGTAACTATGGCTACACCTTC.

The chain uses TRBV5-1 and TRBJ2-2, with D tentatively TRBD1 (5 bases). V lost 2 bases, J lost 2 bases, and 7 bases lay in between. The CDR3 length is 14 residues. CDR1 and CDR2 (germline): SGHRS, YFSETQ. In DNA form, the CDR3 reads TGCGCCAGCAGCTTCACAGGAAACACCGGGGAGCTGTTTTTT. Translated: CASSFTGNTGELFF.

V usage is TRBV9 and J usage is TRBJ2-3; D call uncertain. The length of the CDR3 is 15 residues. Trimming removed 0 bases at V and 5 bases at J, with 13 bases between. Germline V lookup: CDR1 SGDLS, CDR2 YYNGEE. The chain's CDR3 is CASSVAPLVVDTQYF. As DNA, the CDR3 is TGTGCCAGCAGCGTAGCTCCGCTAGTGGTAGATACGCAGTATTTT.

This clone has a single count. V is TRBV7-2 and J is TRBJ2-2; TRBD1 agrees at 7 bases. J gave up 6 bases and V 2 bases, and 15 bases lay outside the gene matches. This CDR3 is built from 18 residues. Germline values: CDR1 SGHTA, CDR2 FQGNSA. The CDR3 loop is CASSLSSWTGKQAGELFF. CDR3 sequence (DNA): TGTGCCAGCAGCTTATCATCCTGGACAGGAAAGCAGGCCGGGGAGCTGTTTTTT. Looking up the rest from reference TRBV7-2 and TRBJ2-2 gives the full variable domain: GAGVSQSPSNKVTEKGKDVELRCDPISGHTALYWYRQSLGQGLEFLIYFQGNSAPDKSGLPSDRFSAERTGGSVSTLTIQRTQQEDSAVYLCASSLSSWTGKQAGELFFGEGSRLTVL.

This chain joins TRBV27 and TRBJ1-1; 7 bases are a match to TRBD1. Germline CDR1 MNHEY, CDR2 SMNVEV (reference sequence). The CDR3 is 15 amino acids. The trim removed 3 bases at V and 1 base at J, leaving 5 bases unmatched. CDR3 DNA: TGTGCCAGCAGTTTCACAGGGGTAGGGAACACTGAAGCTTTCTTT. Protein: CASSFTGVGNTEAFF.

The CDR3 DNA follows: TGTGCCAGCAGCCGCGGACTCACCGCCTATGGCTACACCTTC. Encoded protein: CASSRGLTAYGYTF. V is TRBV7-8 and J is TRBJ1-2; no definite D call. Per the germline V gene, CDR1 is SGHVS and CDR2 is FQNEAQ. Trimming removed 5 bases from V and 4 bases from J, with 14 bases in between. This CDR3 is built from 14 residues.

This clone was detected only once. The rearrangement uses TRBV7-2 and TRBJ2-1, with D perhaps TRBD1 (6 bases). V lost 2 bases and J lost 6, with 8 bases in between. From germline, CDR1 is SGHTA and CDR2 FQGNSA. The CDR3 has 13 amino acids. Here the CDR3 reads CASSLNRANEQFF. The CDR3, as DNA: TGTGCCAGCAGCTTAAACAGGGCCAATGAGCAGTTCTTC.

The V call is TRBV11-2, the J call TRBJ2-7, with 7 bases aligning to TRBD1. Germline-derived CDR1 and CDR2 are SGHAT and FQNNGV. The CDR3 totals 13 residues. Trimming cost V 4 bases and J 7 bases; bases outside gene matches: 7. The CDR3 is CASSSRQGREQYF. In DNA form, the CDR3 reads TGTGCCAGCAGCTCCCGACAGGGCCGGGAGCAGTACTTC. Drawing the rest from reference TRBV11-2 and TRBJ2-7, the complete variable domain is EAGVAQSPRYKIIEKRQSVAFWCNPISGHATLYWYQQILGQGPKLLIQFQNNGVVDDSQLPKDRFSAERLKGVDSTLKIQPAKLEDSAVYLCASSSRQGREQYFGPGTRLTVT.

The chain combines TRBV6-5 with TRBJ1-1; unclear D gene. The CDR3 has 13 amino acids. Germline loops: CDR1 MNHEY, CDR2 SVGAGI. Trimming shortened V by 0 bases and J by 3 bases, and 5 bases separated the two germline ends. The CDR3, as DNA: TGTGCCAGCAGTTACTCGAGTTACACTGAAGCTTTCTTT. Its protein product is CASSYSSYTEAFF.

The DNA of the CDR3 is TGTGCCAGCAGCCCGATGACAATGACAGGGAGGTCCTACGAGCAGTACTTC. Its translation is CASSPMTMTGRSYEQYF. The rearrangement links TRBV11-3 to TRBJ2-7; D might be TRBD1 (7 bases). Trimming removed 5 bases at V and 1 base at J, with 21 bases between. Germline V gives CDR1 SGHNT, CDR2 YENEEA. This CDR3 contains 17 residues.

Regarding this clone: A read error may account for a junction end that differs from germline. The V call is TRBV7-7, the J call TRBJ1-5; D gene unclear. The germline V gene has CDR1 SSHAT and CDR2 FNYEAQ (reference sequence). The CDR3 runs to 15 residues. The CDR3 loop reads CASSPIGRRRQPQHF. CDR3 DNA: TGTGCTAGCAGCCCAATTGGCAGGCGGAGGCAGCCCCAGCATTTT.

The chain employs TRBV30 and TRBJ1-1, with TRBD1 matching 7 bases. Germline V gives CDR1 GTSNPN, CDR2 SVGIG (reference sequence). V was pared by 3 bases and J by 3 bases, with 4 bases of the junction left unmatched. This CDR3 comprises 13 residues. CDR3 in amino acids: CAWSDRVDTEAFF. The CDR3 DNA is TGTGCCTGGAGCGACAGGGTCGACACTGAAGCTTTCTTT.

V and J are TRBV18 and TRBJ2-2; the match to TRBD1 covers 8 bases. V was clipped by 6 bases and J by 6 bases; unmatched bases: 9. Germline CDR1 is KGHSH and CDR2 is LQKENI. CDR3 length: 15 amino acids. CDR3 sequence: CASSPTTGGPGELFF. The CDR3 DNA is TGTGCCAGCTCCCCAACCACAGGGGGTCCCGGGGAGCTGTTTTTT.

The chain couples TRBV6-1 to TRBJ2-1; 13 positions agree with TRBD2. This CDR3 contains 18 residues. V lost 4 bases, J lost 7 bases, and 13 bases stayed unmatched. Germline-derived CDR1 and CDR2 are MNHNS and SASEGT. The CDR3 bases are TGTGCCAGCAGTGGACTAGCGGGAGGTCCTGGGGTTGAAAATGAGCAGTTCTTC. Translating it yields CASSGLAGGPGVENEQFF.

V usage is TRBV5-5 and J usage is TRBJ2-2, with D possibly being TRBD1 (5 bases). The germline gives CDR1 SGHKS, CDR2 YYEKEE (reference sequence). The CDR3 loop spans 14 amino acids. Trimming removed 1 base at V and 4 bases at J, with 8 bases between. As DNA, the CDR3 is TGTGCCAGCAGCTTGACAGGCTTCACCGGGGAGCTGTTTTTT. It encodes CASSLTGFTGELFF.

The V gene is TRBV19, the J gene TRBJ2-2; 8 bases align to TRBD2. Germline CDR1 LNHDA, CDR2 SQIVND (reference sequence). This CDR3 is 14 amino acids long. V lost 6 bases to trimming and J lost 3 bases; unmatched junction nucleotides: 3. The CDR3 reads CASSQAGDTGELFF. CDR3 coding DNA: TGTGCCAGTAGCCAAGCGGGAGACACCGGGGAGCTGTTTTTT.

As concerns this clone: The junction shows a germline mismatch at one end, possibly a read error. The V call is TRBV4-1, the J call TRBJ2-3; D is perhaps TRBD1 (6 bases). Germline CDR1 MGHRA, CDR2 YSYEKL. The CDR3 has 16 residues. CDR3 nucleotides: TGCGCCAGCAGCCCAAGAGGGCGGAGGCCGACAGGTACGCAGTATTTT. Its translation is CASSPRGRRPTGTQYF.

The gene calls are TRBV10-2 and TRBJ2-3, with TRBD2 matching over 14 bases. CDR3 size: 19 residues. With V trimmed by 0 bases and J by 2 bases, 7 bases remained unmatched. Germline V gene data show CDR1 as WSHSY and CDR2 as SAAADI. Here the CDR3 DNA reads TGCGCCAGCAGTGAGTCCTTTAGACTAGCGGGGGGGCCCACAGATACGCAGTATTTT. Protein sequence: CASSESFRLAGGPTDTQYF.